This T cell receptor beta chain was sequenced for a study of T cell repertoires in aging, cancer and after chemotherapy. The overall study: Repeat sampling of healthy donors over several months to years showed clear clonal overlap.

As regards this clonotype: Antigen: not known.

Multiplex touch-down PCR with TRB-A/B primers amplified rearranged V-D-J TRB sequences. TCRdb re-called the multiplex PCR reads through MiXCR, storing one row per CDR3 protein. The sample shows around 5,800 distinct CDR3 sequences, 25% to 35% of them seen only once. Per germline, CDR1 MGHRA and CDR2 YSYEKL. Trimming at V came to 3 bases and at J to 2 bases, leaving 11 bases not matched to a gene. The length of the CDR3 is 18 residues. Study-level results: Compared with age-matched healthy donors, untreated hematological or solid cancer patients showed higher blood TCR clonality.

TCR beta rearrangements were amplified from peripheral blood genomic DNA. V gene TRBV4-1 combines with J gene TRBJ1-3; TRBD1 agrees at 9 bases. Sequencing used blood. This TCR was sampled from a human donor in good health. Here the CDR3 DNA reads TGCGCCAGCAGCCAGGGTCCGACAGGGGGGCTTGCTGGAAACACCATATATTTT. This sequence encodes CASSQGPTGGLAGNTIYF.